This is a list of T cell receptor beta chains from one sample in a study of T cell repertoires in cytomegalovirus infection. One entry per CDR3 protein, called by TCRdb with MiXCR from the reads. The sample contains roughly 280,000 distinct CDR3 sequences, roughly a fifth of which appear only once. Their antigens are not known. The input for sequencing was cultured PBMCs, taken from culture after CMV antigen stimulation. These receptors were obtained from a human donor in good health (CMV status not recorded). Some clones in this sample may be carry-over from other donors' samples. Each CDR3 is given with its conserved first and last residue. A D gene is named only where the DNA matches it firmly. For some rows the clone size is stated as once, few or many, or as a class when expanded; others skip it.

j_gene | v_gene | d_gene | abundance | CDR3aa | CDR3nt
TRBJ2-1 | TRBV20-1 | - | - | CSARFVGAGNEQFF | TGCAGTGCTAGGTTTGTTGGGGCTGGAAATGAGCAGTTCTTC
TRBJ2-5 | TRBV6-2/TRBV6-3 | - | few | CATRLLSLQETQYF | TGTGCCACCCGACTCCTGTCCCTCCAAGAGACCCAGTACTTC
TRBJ1-5 | TRBV12-5 | TRBD1 | - | CASGSGQGNYQPQHF | TGTGCTAGTGGAAGTGGACAGGGAAATTATCAGCCCCAGCATTTT
TRBJ1-2 | TRBV29-1 | TRBD1 | - | CSASPVTGVGYTF | TGCAGCGCCAGCCCGGTGACAGGGGTCGGCTACACCTTC
TRBJ2-6 | TRBV5-1 | TRBD2 | few | CASSSARGDSGANVLTF | TGCGCCAGCAGCTCAGCCCGGGGGGACTCTGGGGCCAACGTCCTGACTTTC
TRBJ2-1 | TRBV15 | TRBD2 | - | CATSRATGRAEDNEQFF | TGTGCCACCAGCAGGGCTACCGGGAGGGCCGAGGACAATGAGCAGTTCTTC
TRBJ1-2 | TRBV9 | - | - | CASSPRQGQWYGYTF | TGTGCCAGCAGCCCCCGGCAGGGGCAATGGTATGGCTACACCTTC
TRBJ2-1 | TRBV14 | TRBD1 | - | CASSHLTGTYNEQFF | TGTGCCAGCAGCCATCTGACAGGGACGTACAATGAGCAGTTCTTC
TRBJ2-5 | TRBV7-8 | TRBD1 | many | CASSRSTGNQETQYF | TGTGCCAGCAGCCGCTCGACAGGGAATCAAGAGACCCAGTACTTC
TRBJ1-4 | TRBV7-2 | - | many | CASSFGGSTGMTNEKLFF | TGTGCCAGCAGCTTCGGGGGGTCCACAGGGATGACTAATGAAAAACTGTTTTTT
TRBJ2-5 | TRBV7-9 | TRBD2 | few | CASSRDPGLAGAETQYF | TGTGCCAGCAGCCGGGATCCGGGACTAGCGGGAGCAGAGACCCAGTACTTC
TRBJ1-2 | TRBV18 | - | - | CASSLNRQGYYGYTF | TGTGCCAGCTCACTCAACCGGCAGGGGTATTATGGCTACACCTTC
TRBJ1-3 | TRBV27 | - | few | CASSFDGEGNTIYF | TGTGCCAGCAGTTTTGACGGGGAAGGAAACACCATATATTTT
TRBJ1-5 | TRBV19 | - | - | CASSSPYRRSNQPQHF | TGTGCCAGTAGTTCACCTTATCGGCGGAGCAATCAGCCCCAGCATTTT
TRBJ2-1 | TRBV5-4 | TRBD2 | - | CASSSWAVIAGAEQFF | TGTGCCAGCAGCTCCTGGGCTGTGATAGCGGGAGCTGAGCAGTTCTTC
TRBJ1-1 | TRBV12-3/TRBV12-4 | - | few | CASMGGIRNTEAFF | TGTGCCAGCATGGGGGGAATTCGGAACACTGAAGCTTTCTTT
TRBJ2-3 | TRBV9 | TRBD2 | - | CASSVSGRSTDTQYF | TGTGCCAGCAGCGTGAGCGGGAGGAGCACAGATACGCAGTATTTT
TRBJ2-1 | TRBV7-2 | - | - | CASSLRPYNEQFF | TGTGCCAGCAGCTTGAGGCCCTACAATGAGCAGTTCTTC
TRBJ2-1 | TRBV28 | TRBD2 | - | CASSSGTSGTYEQFF | TGTGCCAGCAGTTCCGGGACTAGCGGGACCTATGAGCAGTTCTTC
TRBJ2-1 | TRBV7-2 | - | many | CASSLKLIGSYNEQFF | TGTGCCAGCAGCTTAAAGTTAATAGGCAGCTACAATGAGCAGTTCTTC
TRBJ1-1 | TRBV4-1 | - | - | CASSPRTQAPGNTEAFF | TGCGCCAGCAGCCCCCGGACGCAGGCCCCCGGGAACACTGAAGCTTTCTTT
TRBJ2-1 | TRBV6-5 | TRBD2 | few | CASSYNSGGNEQFF | TGTGCCAGCAGTTATAATAGCGGGGGCAATGAGCAGTTCTTC
TRBJ2-2 | TRBV7-2 | - | many | CASSRSDVGTGELFF | TGTGCCAGCAGCCGATCGGACGTCGGCACCGGGGAGCTGTTTTTT
TRBJ1-3 | TRBV6-5 | TRBD1 | few | CASSSNIGTALVGSGNTIYF | TGTGCCAGCAGTTCAAATATCGGGACAGCTTTGGTCGGCTCTGGAAACACCATATATTTT
TRBJ2-5 | TRBV7-2 | TRBD1 | - | CASRLDRGGGETQYF | TGTGCCAGCAGACTGGACAGGGGTGGGGGAGAGACCCAGTACTTC
TRBJ2-7 | TRBV6-5 | TRBD2 | few | CASSPASGSVEQYF | TGTGCCAGCAGCCCGGCTAGCGGGAGTGTAGAGCAGTACTTC
TRBJ1-2 | TRBV7-9 | - | few | CASSLALQGLEGGYTF | TGTGCCAGCAGCTTAGCGCTTCAGGGACTAGAAGGAGGCTACACCTTC
TRBJ1-2 | TRBV6-2/TRBV6-3 | - | many | CASSYSDYGSYTF | TGTGCCAGCAGTTACTCGGACTATGGAAGCTACACCTTC
TRBJ2-1 | TRBV29-1 | TRBD2 | - | CSVEGRAFSNEQFF | TGCAGCGTTGAGGGGAGGGCCTTTTCGAATGAGCAGTTCTTC
TRBJ2-5 | TRBV12-3/TRBV12-4 | - | few | CASSLATSQETQYF | TGTGCCAGCAGTTTAGCGACCAGTCAAGAGACCCAGTACTTC
TRBJ1-2 | TRBV7-2 | - | many | CASSLEISRGVANYGYTF | TGTGCCAGCAGCTTAGAAATCTCACGGGGAGTAGCTAACTATGGCTACACCTTC
TRBJ2-3 | TRBV19 | TRBD2 | few | CASSMEPSGRGVDTQYF | TGTGCCAGTAGTATGGAGCCTAGCGGGAGAGGGGTAGATACGCAGTATTTT
TRBJ2-3 | TRBV7-2 | - | many | CASSLPHSTDTQYF | TGTGCCAGCAGCTTACCTCACTCCACAGATACGCAGTATTTT